Below are 27 T cell receptor beta chains sequenced from a single sample in a study of T cell repertoires in cytomegalovirus infection. TCRdb re-called the reads through MiXCR, storing one row per CDR3 protein. Here the sample spans approximately 500,000 distinct CDR3 sequences, approximately 17% being singletons. Sequenced input: CD8+ T cells from PBMCs. These receptors came from a human donor in good health (CMV status not recorded). Some clones in this sample may be carry-over from other donors' samples.

The chain couples TRBV4-1 to TRBJ2-7; 11 bases map to TRBD1. Germline V lookup: CDR1 MGHRA, CDR2 YSYEKL. The J segment lost 5 bases and the V segment lost 4 bases, leaving 1 base of the junction unmatched. The length of the CDR3 is 13 residues. CDR3 region: CASSRTGGNEQYF. CDR3 coding DNA: TGCGCCAGCAGCCGGACAGGGGGCAACGAGCAGTACTTC.

Comments on this clonotype: A much larger clone is a single base away; this may be a read error. The genes are TRBV7-9 and TRBJ2-2; D might be TRBD2 (5 bases). Germline V lookup: CDR1 SEHNR, CDR2 FQNEAQ (reference sequence). The CDR3 loop spans 15 amino acids. CDR3 in DNA: TGTGCCAGCAGCCCTCGGGCAGCGAACACCGGGGAGCTGTATTTT. Translating it yields CASSPRAANTGELYF.

This clonotype was observed at least ten times. This chain joins TRBV4-1 and TRBJ1-2, with D perhaps matching TRBD1 (5 bases). From germline, CDR1 is MGHRA and CDR2 YSYEKL. The CDR3 spans 17 residues. Deletions cut 0 bases from V and 7 bases from J, with 21 bases between. CDR3 DNA sequence: TGCGCCAGCAGCCAAGAGAGGGGCCAGGGAGCCCTTTTTGGCTACACCTTC. Residues: CASSQERGQGALFGYTF.

This clonotype has just a few counts. This chain uses TRBV24-1 with TRBJ2-1, with 8 nucleotides matching TRBD1. This CDR3 has 14 residues. Per germline, CDR1 KGHDR and CDR2 SFDVKD. V trimming: 3 bases; J trimming: 9 bases; junction bases outside the gene matches: 6. The CDR3 region has the DNA TGTGCCACCAGTGATCGGACAGGGAGTCCTGAGCAGTTCTTC. Residues: CATSDRTGSPEQFF.

This clonotype was seen a few times. The chain couples TRBV14 to TRBJ2-7, with D maybe TRBD2 (7 bases). Germline V gene lookup returns CDR1 SGHDN and CDR2 FVKESK. V was shortened by 2 bases and J by 3 bases, with 14 bases between the two germline ends. The CDR3 covers 15 residues. CDR3 coding DNA: TGTGCCAGCAGCCAAAGAGGGGGGGCAGACTACGAGCAGTACTTC. Translating it yields CASSQRGGADYEQYF.

This clonotype was observed many times. The V call is TRBV28, the J call TRBJ1-1; a possible D gene is TRBD1 (5 bases). CDR3 length equals 15 residues. CDR1 MDHEN and CDR2 SYDVKM come from the germline V gene. Trimming cost V 2 bases and J 5 bases, with 15 bases left between them. CDR3 sequence reads: CASSLLQGAGTEAFF. The CDR3 region has the DNA TGTGCCAGCAGTTTACTTCAGGGCGCGGGGACTGAAGCTTTCTTT.

The sample holds many counts of this clonotype. The chain links TRBV27 to TRBJ2-7; D may be TRBD1 (7 bases). V lost 6 bases and J 4 bases, leaving 16 bases between the germline ends. The CDR3 has 14 residues. Germline V gives CDR1 MNHEY, CDR2 SMNVEV (reference sequence). CDR3: CASSLGQGGYEQYF. CDR3 coding DNA: TGTGCCAGCAGCTTAGGGCAGGGGGGATACGAGCAGTACTTC.

This clonotype was picked up many times. The chain combines TRBV6-1 with TRBJ2-6; D is possibly TRBD1 (6 bases). The germline gives CDR1 MNHNS, CDR2 SASEGT. V lost 6 bases and J lost 3, with 21 bases in between. The CDR3 is 18 residues long. The CDR3 coding sequence is TGTGCCAGCAGGTCACAGGGTTTCCCTTCAGGTGGGGCCAACGTCCTGACTTTC. This codes for CASRSQGFPSGGANVLTF.

The chain combines TRBV3-1 with TRBJ1-3, with D unresolved. The CDR3 sequence is 16 residues long. Germline V gene lookup returns CDR1 LGHDT and CDR2 YNNKEL (reference sequence). V gave up 4 bases and J gave up 4 bases, with 17 bases separating them. For the CDR3, the DNA is TGTGCCAGCAGCCGACCGACCCGAGGGTCCGGAAACACCATATATTTT. As protein: CASSRPTRGSGNTIYF.

Points on this clonotype: This may be a read error: a much more frequent sequence differs by one nucleotide. The gene calls are TRBV11-1 and TRBJ2-7; 7 nucleotides match TRBD2. Germline V CDR1 and CDR2: SGHAT, FQDESV (reference sequence). This CDR3 comprises 15 residues. CDR3 nucleotide sequence: TGTGCCAGCAGCTTAAGCGCCGGGGCTAGCGGAGAACTGGTCTTC. Translating it yields CASSLSAGASGELVF.

This clonotype came up many times. The V gene is TRBV6-2 or TRBV6-3, the J gene TRBJ1-2; TRBD1 aligns across 9 bases. Germline CDR1 and CDR2: MNHEY and SVGEGT. The junction had 17 bases not matched to a gene; V was cut back by 7 bases and J by 5 bases. This CDR3 contains 17 residues. In DNA, the CDR3 is TGTGCCAGCAACCAAGAGGGACAGGGATTCACCCGATATGGCTACACCTTC. This codes for CASNQEGQGFTRYGYTF.

In the case of this clonotype: No conserved phenylalanine or tryptophan ends this CDR3, so it is likely a read error. V and J are TRBV27 and TRBJ2-6; D gene uncertain. Trimming removed 3 bases at V and 0 bases at J, with 3 bases between. This CDR3 region has 14 residues. CDR1 and CDR2 (germline): MNHEY, SMNVEV (reference sequence). In DNA, the CDR3 is TGTGCCAGCAGTTTTTTCTCTGGGGCCAACGTCCTGACTTTA. It translates to CASSFFSGANVLTL.

V and J are TRBV28 and TRBJ1-1; 7 nucleotides align to TRBD1. CDR1 and CDR2 from the germline V gene are MDHEN and SYDVKM. The ends lost 1 base at V and 7 bases at J; junction bases unmatched: 12. This CDR3 has 16 amino acids. CDR3 DNA: TGTGCCAGCAGTTTATTTTGGGAGGGGGCTAAACTTGAAGCTTTCTTT. As protein: CASSLFWEGAKLEAFF. The full variable domain, completed using reference TRBV28 and TRBJ1-1, is DVKVTQSSRYLVKRTGEKVFLECVQDMDHENMFWYRQDPGLGLRLIYFSYDVKMKEKGDIPEGYSVSREKKERFSLILESASTNQTSMYLCASSLFWEGAKLEAFFGQGTRLTVV.

In this sample, this clonotype turned up a few times. The chain combines TRBV6-5 with TRBJ2-7, with D perhaps matching TRBD1 or TRBD2 (5 bases each). The CDR3 sequence is 14 residues long. V was pared by 3 bases and J by 2 bases, with 11 bases between. Germline CDR1 is MNHEY and CDR2 is SVGAGI. CDR3 protein: CASSYDEGPYEQYF. The CDR3 DNA sequence: TGTGCCAGCAGTTATGACGAGGGGCCCTACGAGCAGTACTTC.

This chain's CDR3 is CASSLVGGDAFF. CDR3 coding DNA: TGTGCCAGCAGCTTAGTAGGGGGGGATGCTTTCTTT. The V and J genes are TRBV11-3 and TRBJ1-1; TRBD1 might be the D (6 bases). V shed 1 base and J shed 11 bases, with 11 bases lying between them. From germline, CDR1 is SGHNT and CDR2 YENEEA. CDR3 size: 12 residues.

This clonotype was seen repeatedly, ten times or more. V gene TRBV27 combines with J gene TRBJ2-5; D is ambiguous. Germline V gene lookup returns CDR1 MNHEY and CDR2 SMNVEV (reference sequence). CDR3 length: 13 residues. The V gene lost 6 bases and the J gene lost 5 bases, with 13 bases spanning the gap. The CDR3 protein is CASSLRIRETQYF. As DNA, the CDR3 is TGTGCCAGCAGCTTGAGGATTCGGGAGACCCAGTACTTC.

The chain recombines TRBV7-9 with TRBJ1-4; 7 bases map to TRBD1. Germline V lookup: CDR1 SEHNR, CDR2 FQNEAQ (reference sequence). Trimming removed 5 bases from V and 10 bases from J; junction bases left unmatched: 10. This CDR3 comprises 14 residues. The CDR3 protein is CASSPGTETLKLFF. The CDR3 DNA reads as TGTGCCAGCAGCCCCGGGACAGAGACCCTAAAACTGTTTTTT.

This clonotype turned up a few times. V is TRBV27 and J is TRBJ2-1, with 10 bases lining up with TRBD2. V lost 1 base, J lost 7 bases, and 4 bases stayed unmatched. Germline values: CDR1 MNHEY, CDR2 SMNVEV (reference sequence). The CDR3 is 15 amino acids. CDR3 loop: CASSLFQREGNEQFF. CDR3 in DNA: TGTGCCAGCAGTTTATTCCAGCGGGAGGGGAATGAGCAGTTCTTC.

The sample holds many counts of this clonotype. This rearrangement joins TRBV19 to TRBJ1-1, with unresolved D. Germline loops: CDR1 LNHDA, CDR2 SQIVND (reference sequence). CDR3 length equals 15 residues. The ends were cut back, 4 bases at V and 0 bases at J, with 12 bases in the middle. The DNA of the CDR3 is TGTGCCAGTAGTACCCCCCGGCCCATGAACACTGAAGCTTTCTTT. It codes for CASSTPRPMNTEAFF. Combining the CDR3 with reference TRBV19 and TRBJ1-1 gives the whole variable domain DGGITQSPKYLFRKEGQNVTLSCEQNLNHDAMYWYRQDPGQGLRLIYYSQIVNDFQKGDIAEGYSVSREKKESFPLTVTSAQKNPTAFYLCASSTPRPMNTEAFFGQGTRLTVV.

This clonotype was recorded at least ten times. V usage is TRBV5-4 and J usage is TRBJ2-1; TRBD2 matches 8 bases. V gave up 6 bases and J gave up 6 bases; unmatched junction bases: 14. The CDR3 sequence is 16 residues long. The germline V gene encodes CDR1 SGHNT and CDR2 YYREEE (reference sequence). Here the CDR3 reads CASNQKREKGGNEQFF. In DNA form, the CDR3 reads TGTGCCAGCAACCAAAAGCGGGAGAAAGGTGGCAATGAGCAGTTCTTC. Drawing the rest from reference TRBV5-4 and TRBJ2-1, the complete variable domain is ETGVTQSPTHLIKTRGQQVTLRCSSQSGHNTVSWYQQALGQGPQFIFQYYREEENGRGNFPPRFSGLQFPNYSSELNVNALELDDSALYLCASNQKREKGGNEQFFGPGTRLTVL.

Remarks on this clonotype: Likely a read error: the CDR3 ends without its conserved phenylalanine or tryptophan. The gene calls are TRBV14 and TRBJ2-1; D perhaps matches TRBD2 (5 bases). V was trimmed by 1 base and J by 8 bases, leaving 9 bases between them. Germline CDR1 and CDR2: SGHDN and FVKESK. This CDR3 has 13 residues. In DNA form, the CDR3 reads TGTGCCAGCAGCCAAGCGGCGGGTTATGAGCAGTTCTTA. Its translation is CASSQAAGYEQFL.

The chain uses TRBV11-1 and TRBJ2-5, with TRBD1 as a possible D gene (6 bases). The germline V gene has CDR1 SGHAT and CDR2 FQDESV (reference sequence). Between the trimmed V and J ends, which lost 4 bases and 4 bases, there was a span of 16 bases. CDR3 length: 15 residues. The CDR3 spells CASSWLAGVAETQYF. As DNA, the CDR3 is TGTGCCAGCAGCTGGTTAGCAGGGGTCGCAGAGACCCAGTACTTC. The complete variable domain, with remaining parts taken from reference TRBV11-1 and TRBJ2-5, reads EAEVAQSPRYKITEKSQAVAFWCDPISGHATLYWYRQILGQGPELLVQFQDESVVDDSQLPKDRFSAERLKGVDSTLKIQPAELGDSAMYLCASSWLAGVAETQYFGPGTRLLVL.

The gene calls are TRBV20-1 and TRBJ2-7; TRBD1 agrees at 9 bases. The ends lost 6 bases at V and 6 bases at J; junction bases unmatched: 12. CDR3 length: 14 amino acids. CDR1 and CDR2 from the germline V gene are DFQATT and SNEGSKA (reference sequence). The CDR3 is CSAEGRDRAFEQYF. In DNA form, the CDR3 reads TGCAGTGCAGAAGGCCGGGACAGGGCTTTCGAGCAGTACTTC.

At least ten counts were recorded for this clonotype. The genes are TRBV6-5 and TRBJ1-1, with D hard to call. This CDR3 contains 15 residues. The germline V gene has CDR1 MNHEY and CDR2 SVGAGI. V lost 4 bases to trimming and J lost 1 base, with 13 bases between them. CDR3 residues: CASSSLTHWNTEAFF. In DNA, the CDR3 is TGTGCCAGCAGTTCCCTGACACACTGGAACACTGAAGCTTTCTTT.

CDR3 bases: TGTGCCAGTAGTATAGTGGGGATTAACTATGGCTACACCTTC. Translation gives CASSIVGINYGYTF. V gene TRBV19 combines with J gene TRBJ1-2; no firm D call. CDR3 length equals 14 residues. Germline CDR1 LNHDA, CDR2 SQIVND (reference sequence). Trimming removed 1 base at V and 1 base at J, with 7 bases between.

Regarding this clonotype: Without the conserved terminal phenylalanine or tryptophan, this CDR3 likely stems from a read error. The chain employs TRBV11-2 and TRBJ2-7; TRBD1 matches 8 bases. The CDR3 length is 15 residues. Germline assignment: CDR1 SGHAT and CDR2 FQNNGV. V was clipped by 3 bases and J by 2 bases; unmatched bases: 6. CDR3 residues: CASSFSGGYTYEQYL. The CDR3 DNA follows: TGTGCCAGCAGCTTTTCAGGGGGCTACACCTACGAGCAGTACTTA.

J is TRBJ1-4 and V is TRBV10-3, with a weak D call TRBD1 (5 bases). The CDR3 consists of 15 residues. Trimming pared 0 bases from V and 7 bases from J, leaving 12 bases between. The germline gives CDR1 ENHRY, CDR2 SYGVKD. CDR3 residues: CAISESLGDGEKLFF. The CDR3 DNA follows: TGTGCCATCAGTGAGTCGCTAGGGGACGGTGAAAAACTGTTTTTT.